A selection of T cell receptor beta chains follows, all from one sample in a study of blood T cells in healthy people across ages. MiXCR, run by TCRdb on the 5' RACE reads, gives a single entry per CDR3 protein. The sample includes roughly 700,000 distinct CDR3 sequences, 32% of them seen just once. Sequenced input: blood. These receptors all stem from a woman aged 80 or over in good health. Each CDR3 is given with its conserved first and last residue. A D gene is named only where the DNA matches it firmly. Some rows have no size entry. The others give once, few or many, or a class for an expanded clone.

clone_size | j_call | v_call | d_call | cdr3_nt | cdr3_aa
. | TRBJ2-3 | TRBV19 | . | TGTGCCAGTAGTTTGTCTAGAAGAGATACGCAGTATTTT | CASSLSRRDTQYF
. | TRBJ2-7 | TRBV29-1 | . | TGCAGCGTTGAAGATAGTGAATTTGCCGAGCAGTACTTC | CSVEDSEFAEQYF
many | TRBJ2-3 | TRBV4-3 | . | TGCGCGCGTGGGCCCCGGGATACGCAGTATTTT | CARGPRDTQYF
few | TRBJ1-1 | TRBV3-1 | . | TGTGCCAGCAGCCAAGTGGGGCTGGGGCAGACGGCTTTCTTT | CASSQVGLGQTAFF
many | TRBJ2-3 | TRBV11-3 | . | TGTGCCAGCAGCTTAGGGGTCGGATCAGGAAAAACAGATACGCAGTATTTT | CASSLGVGSGKTDTQYF
. | TRBJ1-1 | TRBV6-2/TRBV6-3 | . | TGTGCCAGCAGGGGATTGGACGATTCACGAGGGGCTTTCTTT | CASRGLDDSRGAFF
many | TRBJ2-1 | TRBV7-6 | TRBD1 | TGTGCCAGCAGCTTGAGCAGGGGGCACAATGAGCAGTTCTTC | CASSLSRGHNEQFF
. | TRBJ2-7 | TRBV14 | . | TGTGCCAGCACGCCATCTTCTAGTAAGTACTTC | CASTPSSSKYF
. | TRBJ2-5 | TRBV20-1 | . | TGCAGTGCTAGAGACAGGATTGGCAGTGAGACCCAGTACTTC | CSARDRIGSETQYF
few | TRBJ2-7 | TRBV18 | . | TGTGCCAGCTCAGCGCAGGGGGGGTCCGCAAACGAGCAGTACTTC | CASSAQGGSANEQYF
many | TRBJ1-5 | TRBV7-8 | TRBD1 | TGTGCCAGCAGCTTAGCGCATCATGTGGCAGGGGGCGCGAGCAATCAGCCCCAGCATTTT | CASSLAHHVAGGASNQPQHF
many | TRBJ2-1 | TRBV28 | TRBD2 | TGTGCCAGCACAACTCAGCGGGGGATCTACAATGAGCAGTTCTTC | CASTTQRGIYNEQFF
. | TRBJ2-3 | TRBV24-1 | . | TGTGCCACCAGTGACCCCCCGCGAGATACGCAGTATTTT | CATSDPPRDTQYF
. | TRBJ2-3 | TRBV7-6 | . | TGTGCCAGCAGCTCCCTGGACAGCCGCACAGATACGCAGTATTTT | CASSSLDSRTDTQYF
many | TRBJ2-4 | TRBV20-1 | . | TGCAGTGCTAAGGGCCCGGGAAACATTCAGTACTTC | CSAKGPGNIQYF
. | TRBJ2-1 | TRBV4-1 | . | TGCGCCAGCAGCCAAATGGATGAGCAGTTCTTC | CASSQMDEQFF
few | TRBJ1-5 | TRBV27 | TRBD1 | TGTGCCAGCGGGTGGACAGGGTTCAGCAATCAGCCCCAGCATTTT | CASGWTGFSNQPQHF
. | TRBJ1-1 | TRBV2 | . | TGTGCCAGCGTTAGGGGTCAGAACACTGAAGCTTTCTTT | CASVRGQNTEAFF
many | TRBJ1-2 | TRBV12-3/TRBV12-4 | . | TGTGCCAGCAGTTTCGGGGGATTGGACTATGGCTACACCTTC | CASSFGGLDYGYTF
many | TRBJ1-1 | TRBV10-3 | . | TGTGCCACCCGGGGAAACAGCCTGAACACTGAAGCTTTCTTT | CATRGNSLNTEAFF
many | TRBJ2-3 | TRBV5-1 | . | TGCGCCAGCAGCCCCGACGGCACAGATACGCAGTATTTT | CASSPDGTDTQYF
few | TRBJ2-7 | TRBV25-1 | . | TGTGCCAGCAGTGAAGCAGGGGTGGCTGAGCAGTACTTC | CASSEAGVAEQYF
many | TRBJ2-3 | TRBV12-3/TRBV12-4 | . | TGTGCCAGCAGTTTAGCGCGAGGACAGACCGCAGATACGCAGTATTTT | CASSLARGQTADTQYF
. | TRBJ1-4 | TRBV7-2 | . | TGTGCCAGCAGCCGGCCCCTTCCGGCCGAAAAACTGTTTTTT | CASSRPLPAEKLFF
few | TRBJ2-4 | TRBV4-2 | TRBD1 | TGTGCCAGCAGCCCAGAAGGCAGGGACAGGTACTTC | CASSPEGRDRYF
many | TRBJ2-7 | TRBV20-1 | . | TGCAGTGCTAGAGTTGGGGGGCCCCAGAGGGAGCAGTACTTC | CSARVGGPQREQYF
. | TRBJ2-7 | TRBV20-1 | TRBD1 | TGCAGTGCTAGAAGAAGACAGGGGAATCGCGAGCAGTACTTC | CSARRRQGNREQYF
. | TRBJ2-7 | TRBV20-1 | TRBD2 | TGCAGTGCTAGAGATCTATTAGCGGGACCCTACGAGCAGTACTTC | CSARDLLAGPYEQYF
few | TRBJ2-7 | TRBV3-1 | . | . | CASSQDVAGGSYF
. | TRBJ2-3 | TRBV9 | . | TGTGCCAGCAGCCTTTATGATGCTAGCACAGATACGCAGTATTTT | CASSLYDASTDTQYF
many | TRBJ2-5 | TRBV5-1 | . | TGCGCCAGCCAGGAGTGGGAAGAGACCCAGTACTTC | CASQEWEETQYF
many | TRBJ2-7 | TRBV7-3 | . | TGTGCCAGCAGCTTAAGGGCCGGCTACGAGCAGTACTTC | CASSLRAGYEQYF
many | TRBJ2-5 | TRBV7-9 | TRBD1 | TGTGCCAGCAGCCTGGACAGGGCCCAAGAGACCCAGTACTTC | CASSLDRAQETQYF
many | TRBJ2-3 | TRBV2 | . | TGTGCCAGCAGTGTAACGTTGACAGATACGCAGTATTTT | CASSVTLTDTQYF
. | TRBJ2-2 | TRBV5-1 | TRBD2 | TGCGCCAGCAGCTTGGAAGCTAGCGGGGTGTCTACCGGGGAGCTGTTTTTT | CASSLEASGVSTGELFF
. | TRBJ1-3 | TRBV6-6 | TRBD1 | TGTGCCAGCTCCTCCCCTGGGACAGCGACTGGAAACACCATATATTTT | CASSSPGTATGNTIYF
many | TRBJ2-1 | TRBV20-1 | . | TGCAGTGCTGACGGTGGGGGCAGCCTCTACAATGAGCAGTTCTTC | CSADGGGSLYNEQFF
few | TRBJ1-1 | TRBV15 | . | TGTGCCACCAGCAGAGATGCGGCAGGGACTGAAGCTTTCTTT | CATSRDAAGTEAFF
many | TRBJ2-7 | TRBV20-1 | . | TGCAGTGCTAGCCTACAGGGAACCGAGCAGTACTTC | CSASLQGTEQYF
. | TRBJ2-3 | TRBV4-2 | TRBD2 | TGTGCCAGCAGCCAAAGGACTCCGGGGGAGGGAACAGATACGCAGTATTTT | CASSQRTPGEGTDTQYF
many | TRBJ2-7 | TRBV2 | TRBD1 | TGTGCCAGCAGCGAAAGGGGAATAGGACAGGGACCCTACGAGCAGTACTTC | CASSERGIGQGPYEQYF
. | TRBJ1-5 | TRBV27 | . | TGTGCCAGCAGTTTAATATCTCGGCAGCCCCAGCATTTT | CASSLISRQPQHF
many | TRBJ2-1 | TRBV3-1 | . | TGTGCCAGCAGCCAAGACTGGCAGTACAATGAGCAGTTCTTC | CASSQDWQYNEQFF
. | TRBJ2-5 | TRBV18 | . | TGTGCCAGCTCTTCTGTCGGGGGACAAGAGACCCAGTACTTC | CASSSVGGQETQYF
. | TRBJ1-1 | TRBV5-4 | . | TGTGCCAGCAGCTTGCCAGCGATGAACACTGAAGCTTTCTTT | CASSLPAMNTEAFF
many | TRBJ2-3 | TRBV12-3/TRBV12-4 | . | TGTGCCAGCAGCCTTATGGGGATGGCAGATGCGCAGTATTTT | CASSLMGMADAQYF
few | TRBJ1-1 | TRBV27 | . | TGTGCCAGCAGTCCTTTCCTAGAGCTGAACACTGAAGCTTTCTTT | CASSPFLELNTEAFF
many | TRBJ2-1 | TRBV6-5 | TRBD2 | TGTGCCAGCACGGGGGGGGGCCATGACTACAATGAGCAGTTCTTC | CASTGGGHDYNEQFF
many | TRBJ2-1 | TRBV5-1 | . | TGCGCCAGCACCTTCACAGGGTTGGGTGAGCAGTTCTTC | CASTFTGLGEQFF
many | TRBJ2-1 | TRBV7-3 | TRBD2 | TGTGCCAGCAGTAATAGCGGGGGCTCCTACAATGAGCAGTTCTTC | CASSNSGGSYNEQFF
. | TRBJ2-1 | TRBV12-3/TRBV12-4 | . | TGTACCAGCAGTTCTTTGGAGCAGTTCTTC | CTSSSLEQFF
few | TRBJ1-2 | TRBV28 | . | TGTGCCAGCAGACACCTTGGACCGGAGAATGGCTACACCTTC | CASRHLGPENGYTF
many | TRBJ2-4 | TRBV7-2 | . | TGTGCCAGCAGCCCTCCGCGGGGCCCAGAGAACATTCAGTACTTC | CASSPPRGPENIQYF
many | TRBJ1-2 | TRBV5-1 | . | TGCGCCAGCAGCTTGGAGGGCAGGGTCGAGGGCTACACCTTC | CASSLEGRVEGYTF
. | TRBJ2-4 | TRBV7-9 | . | TGTGCCAGCAGCTTACTACGGGATAGCGCGAACATTCAGTACTTC | CASSLLRDSANIQYF
. | TRBJ2-3 | TRBV2 | TRBD1 | TGTGCCAGCAGTGTGGAGGACAGGGGGACAGATACGCAGTATTTT | CASSVEDRGTDTQYF
. | TRBJ2-5 | TRBV27 | . | TGTGCCAGCAGTCCACCCGGCTGGTGGGAGCAGTACTTC | CASSPPGWWEQYF
. | TRBJ2-1 | TRBV20-1 | TRBD2 | TGCAGTGCTAGAGCCGCGACTAGCGGGATTTACAATGAGCAGTTCTTC | CSARAATSGIYNEQFF
. | TRBJ1-4 | TRBV19 | . | TGTGCCAGTAGTATGGACCGAGGGGGACGCTATGAAAAACTGTTTTTT | CASSMDRGGRYEKLFF
many | TRBJ1-2 | TRBV7-3 | . | TGTGCCAGCAGCTTAAATGAGGGAGGCGGCTACACCTTC | CASSLNEGGGYTF